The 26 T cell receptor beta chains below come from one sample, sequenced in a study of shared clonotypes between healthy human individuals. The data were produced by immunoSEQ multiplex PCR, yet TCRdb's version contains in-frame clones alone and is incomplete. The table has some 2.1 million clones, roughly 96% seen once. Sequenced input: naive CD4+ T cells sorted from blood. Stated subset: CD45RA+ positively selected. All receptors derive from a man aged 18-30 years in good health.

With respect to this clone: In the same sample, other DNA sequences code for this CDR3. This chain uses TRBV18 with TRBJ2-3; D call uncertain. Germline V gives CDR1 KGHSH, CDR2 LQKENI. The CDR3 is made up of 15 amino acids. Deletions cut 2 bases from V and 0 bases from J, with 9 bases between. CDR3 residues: CASSPGTASTDTQYF. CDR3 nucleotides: TGTGCCAGCTCACCAGGAACAGCTAGCACAGATACGCAGTATTTT.

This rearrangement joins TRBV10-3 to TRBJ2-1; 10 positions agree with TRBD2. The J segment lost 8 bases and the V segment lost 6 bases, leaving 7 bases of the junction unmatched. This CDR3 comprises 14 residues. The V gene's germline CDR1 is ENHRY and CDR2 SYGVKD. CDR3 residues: CAIRPPGTSDEQFF. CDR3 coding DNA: TGTGCCATCAGACCACCCGGGACTAGCGATGAGCAGTTCTTC.

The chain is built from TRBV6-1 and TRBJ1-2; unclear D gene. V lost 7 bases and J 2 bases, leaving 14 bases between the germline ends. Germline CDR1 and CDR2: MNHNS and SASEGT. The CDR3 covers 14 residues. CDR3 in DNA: TGTGCCAGCAATGCAATGACGAAGAACTATGGCTACACCTTC. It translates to CASNAMTKNYGYTF.

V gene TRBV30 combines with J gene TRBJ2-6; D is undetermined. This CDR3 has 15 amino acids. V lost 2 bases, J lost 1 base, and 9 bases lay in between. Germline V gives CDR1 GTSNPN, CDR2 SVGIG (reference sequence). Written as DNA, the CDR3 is TGTGCCTGGAGTCTCCTAGGGTCTGGGGCCAACGTCCTGACTTTC. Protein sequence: CAWSLLGSGANVLTF.

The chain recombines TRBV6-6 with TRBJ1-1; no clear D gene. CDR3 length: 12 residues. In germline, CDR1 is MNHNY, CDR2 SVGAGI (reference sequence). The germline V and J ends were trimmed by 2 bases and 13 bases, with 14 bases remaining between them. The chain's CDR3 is CASSYEEGQVFF. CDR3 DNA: TGTGCCAGCAGTTACGAGGAAGGGCAAGTTTTCTTT.

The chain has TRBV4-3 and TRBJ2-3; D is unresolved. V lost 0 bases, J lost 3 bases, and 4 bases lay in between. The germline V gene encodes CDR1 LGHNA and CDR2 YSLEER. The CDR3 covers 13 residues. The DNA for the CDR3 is TGCGCCAGCAGCCAAGATCTGACAGATACGCAGTATTTT. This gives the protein CASSQDLTDTQYF.

CDR3 amino acids: CASSWAGTGGKYGYTF. The CDR3 bases are TGTGCCAGCAGTTGGGCCGGGACAGGGGGGAAATATGGCTACACCTTC. This chain connects TRBV28 to TRBJ1-2; the match to TRBD1 covers 11 bases. CDR1 is MDHEN, CDR2 SYDVKM, per germline. The junction had 9 bases not matched to a gene; V was cut back by 4 bases and J by 5 bases. The CDR3 length is 16 residues.

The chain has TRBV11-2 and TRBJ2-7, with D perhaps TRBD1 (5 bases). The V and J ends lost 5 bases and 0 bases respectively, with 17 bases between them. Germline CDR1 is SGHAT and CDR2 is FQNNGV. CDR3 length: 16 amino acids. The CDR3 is CASSLITGGNSYEQYF. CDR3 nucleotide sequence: TGTGCCAGCAGCCTAATTACAGGTGGCAACTCCTACGAGCAGTACTTC.

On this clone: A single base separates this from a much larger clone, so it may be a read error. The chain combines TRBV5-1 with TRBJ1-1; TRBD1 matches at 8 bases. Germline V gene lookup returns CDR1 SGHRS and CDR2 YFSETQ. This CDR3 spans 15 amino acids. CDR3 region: CASGLAGDGQGKAFF. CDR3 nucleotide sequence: TGCGCCAGCGGCTTGGCCGGAGACGGACAGGGTAAAGCTTTCTTT.

CDR3 sequence: CAWSVSLQSIHEQYF. As DNA, the CDR3 is TGTGCCTGGAGTGTTTCGCTACAGTCGATCCACGAGCAGTACTTC. The J gene is TRBJ2-7, the V gene TRBV30; D uncertain. The CDR3 is made up of 15 amino acids. Trimming took off 0 bases at V and 5 bases at J, with 17 bases between the two ends. Per the germline V gene, CDR1 is GTSNPN and CDR2 is SVGIG (reference sequence). The full variable domain, its missing parts supplied by reference TRBV30 and TRBJ2-7, is SQTIHQWPATLVQPVGSPLSLECTVEGTSNPNLYWYRQAAGRGLQLLFYSVGIGQISSEVPQNLSASRPQDRQFILSSKKLLLSDSGFYLCAWSVSLQSIHEQYFGPGTRLTVT.

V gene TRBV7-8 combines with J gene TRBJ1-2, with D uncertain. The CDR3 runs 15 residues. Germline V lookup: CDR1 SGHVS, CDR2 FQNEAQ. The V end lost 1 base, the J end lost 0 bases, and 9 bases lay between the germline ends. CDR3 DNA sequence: TGTGCCAGCAGCTTAGAAGACACATCTAACTATGGCTACACCTTC. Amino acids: CASSLEDTSNYGYTF.

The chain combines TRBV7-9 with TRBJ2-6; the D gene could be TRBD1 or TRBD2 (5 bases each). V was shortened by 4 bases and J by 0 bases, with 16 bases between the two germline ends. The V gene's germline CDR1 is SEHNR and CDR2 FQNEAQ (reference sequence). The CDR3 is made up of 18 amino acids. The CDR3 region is CASSSGRWGSSGANVLTF. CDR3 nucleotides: TGTGCCAGCAGCTCCGGTCGATGGGGGAGCTCTGGGGCCAACGTCCTGACTTTC.

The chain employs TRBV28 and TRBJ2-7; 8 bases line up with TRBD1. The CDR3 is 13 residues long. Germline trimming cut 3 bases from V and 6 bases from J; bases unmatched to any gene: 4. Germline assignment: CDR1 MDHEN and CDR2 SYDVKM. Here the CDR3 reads CASSLGRGLEQYF. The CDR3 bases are TGTGCCAGCAGTTTGGGCAGGGGGCTCGAGCAGTACTTC.

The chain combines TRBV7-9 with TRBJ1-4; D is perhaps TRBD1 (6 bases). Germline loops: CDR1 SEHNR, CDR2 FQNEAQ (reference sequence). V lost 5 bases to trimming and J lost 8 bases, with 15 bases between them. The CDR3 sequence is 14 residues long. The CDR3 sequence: CASSQQGVREKLFF. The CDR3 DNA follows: TGTGCCAGCAGCCAACAGGGAGTAAGGGAAAAACTGTTTTTT.

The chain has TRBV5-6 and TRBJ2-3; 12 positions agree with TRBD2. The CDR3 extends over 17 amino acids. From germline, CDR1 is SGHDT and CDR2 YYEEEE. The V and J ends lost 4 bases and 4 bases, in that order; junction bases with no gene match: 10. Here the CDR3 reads CASSPLAGGLRADTQYF. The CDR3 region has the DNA TGTGCCAGCAGCCCCCTAGCGGGGGGGCTGAGGGCAGATACGCAGTATTTT.

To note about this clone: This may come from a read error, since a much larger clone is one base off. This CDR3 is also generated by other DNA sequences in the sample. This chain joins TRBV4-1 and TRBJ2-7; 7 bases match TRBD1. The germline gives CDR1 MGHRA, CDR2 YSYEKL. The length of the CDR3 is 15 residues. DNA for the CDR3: TGCGCCAGCAGCCAAGGGACAGGTACTAGGTACGAGCAGTATTTC. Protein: CASSQGTGTRYEQYF.

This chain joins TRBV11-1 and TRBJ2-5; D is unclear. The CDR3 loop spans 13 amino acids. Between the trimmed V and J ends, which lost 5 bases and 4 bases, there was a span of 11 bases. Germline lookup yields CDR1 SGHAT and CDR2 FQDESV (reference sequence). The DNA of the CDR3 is TGTGCCAGCAGCGTTGGCAGCTTAGAGACCCAGTACTTC. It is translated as CASSVGSLETQYF.

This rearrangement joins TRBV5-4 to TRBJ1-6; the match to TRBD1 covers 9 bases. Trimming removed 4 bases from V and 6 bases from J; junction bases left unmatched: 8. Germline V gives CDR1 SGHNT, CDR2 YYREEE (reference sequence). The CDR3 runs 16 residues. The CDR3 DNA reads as TGTGCCAGCAGCCCCGGACAGGGGAGAGGTAATTCACCCCTCCACTTT. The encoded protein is CASSPGQGRGNSPLHF. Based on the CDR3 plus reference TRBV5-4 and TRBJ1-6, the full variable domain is ETGVTQSPTHLIKTRGQQVTLRCSSQSGHNTVSWYQQALGQGPQFIFQYYREEENGRGNFPPRFSGLQFPNYSSELNVNALELDDSALYLCASSPGQGRGNSPLHFGNGTRLTVT.

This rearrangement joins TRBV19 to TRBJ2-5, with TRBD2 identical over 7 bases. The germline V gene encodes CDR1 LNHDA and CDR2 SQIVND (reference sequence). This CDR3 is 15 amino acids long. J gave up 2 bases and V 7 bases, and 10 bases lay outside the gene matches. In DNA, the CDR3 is TGTGCCAGTACTAGATCGGGACTACCACAAGAGACCCAGTACTTC. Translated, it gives CASTRSGLPQETQYF.

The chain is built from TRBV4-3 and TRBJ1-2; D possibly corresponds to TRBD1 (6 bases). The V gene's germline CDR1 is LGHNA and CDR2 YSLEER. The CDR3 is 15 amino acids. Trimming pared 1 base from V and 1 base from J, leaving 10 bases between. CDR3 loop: CASSQVVQGNYGYTF. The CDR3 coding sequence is TGCGCCAGCAGCCAAGTGGTACAGGGTAACTATGGCTACACCTTC.

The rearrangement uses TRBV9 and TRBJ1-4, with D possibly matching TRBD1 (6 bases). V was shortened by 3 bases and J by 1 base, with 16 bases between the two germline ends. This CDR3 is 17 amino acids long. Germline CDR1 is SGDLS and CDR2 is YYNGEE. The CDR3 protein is CASSASPMDRTNEKLFF. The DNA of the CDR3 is TGTGCCAGCAGCGCGTCCCCCATGGACAGAACTAATGAAAAACTGTTTTTT.

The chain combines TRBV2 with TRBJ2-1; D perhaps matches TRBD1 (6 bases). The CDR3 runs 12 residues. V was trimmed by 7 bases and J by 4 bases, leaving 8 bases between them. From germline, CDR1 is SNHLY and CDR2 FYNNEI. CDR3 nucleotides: TGTGCCAGCACCGACAGGTACAATGAGCAGTTCTTC. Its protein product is CASTDRYNEQFF.

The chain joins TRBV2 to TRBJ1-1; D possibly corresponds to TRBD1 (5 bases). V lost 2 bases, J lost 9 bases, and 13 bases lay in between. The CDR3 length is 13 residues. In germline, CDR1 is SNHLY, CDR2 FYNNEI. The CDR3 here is CASSERAGSQAFF. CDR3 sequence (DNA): TGTGCCAGCAGTGAACGGGCAGGGTCACAAGCTTTCTTT.

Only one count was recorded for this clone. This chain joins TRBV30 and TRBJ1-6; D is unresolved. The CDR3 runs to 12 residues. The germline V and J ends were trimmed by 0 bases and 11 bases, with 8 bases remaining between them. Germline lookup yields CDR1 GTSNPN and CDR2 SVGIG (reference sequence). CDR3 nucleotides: TGTGCCTGGAGTGTGCCCGCAGCACCCCTCCACTTT. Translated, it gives CAWSVPAAPLHF.

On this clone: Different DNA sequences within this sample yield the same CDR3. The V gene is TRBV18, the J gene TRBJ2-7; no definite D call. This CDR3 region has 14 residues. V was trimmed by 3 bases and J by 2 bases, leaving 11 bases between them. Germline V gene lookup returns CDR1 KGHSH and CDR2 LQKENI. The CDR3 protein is CASSPKVGPYEQYF. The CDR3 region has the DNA TGTGCCAGCTCACCCAAAGTGGGTCCCTACGAGCAGTACTTC.

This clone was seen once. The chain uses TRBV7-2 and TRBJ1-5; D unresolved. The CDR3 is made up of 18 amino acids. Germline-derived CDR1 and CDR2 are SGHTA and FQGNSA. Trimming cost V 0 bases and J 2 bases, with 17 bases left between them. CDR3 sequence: CASSLAGVPSFGNQPQHF. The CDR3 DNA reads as TGTGCCAGCAGCTTAGCGGGAGTACCATCTTTTGGCAATCAGCCCCAGCATTTT.